The 21 T cell receptor beta chains given below trace back to one sample, sequenced in a study of CD8+CD57+ T cells in acquired aplastic anemia. TCR beta VDJ and CDR3 profiling used genomic DNA as template. Using its own MiXCR run on the reads, TCRdb lists one record per CDR3 protein. Of 210,000 or so distinct CDR3 sequences detected, less than 60% appear once; the ten largest clones hold about 20%. Patients picked for sequencing had shown CD8+CD57+ cell expansion detected by flow cytometry. Material: sorted CD4+, CD8+, or CD8+CD57+ T cells (not recorded which) from PBMCs. Receptors were obtained from a human donor with aplastic anemia.

J is TRBJ2-3 and V is TRBV2; TRBD2 agrees at 15 bases. V was clipped by 10 bases and J by 4 bases; unmatched bases: 12. CDR1 SNHLY and CDR2 FYNNEI come from the germline V gene. This CDR3 comprises 17 residues. The CDR3 here is CAIGLAGGPNLPDTQYF. The CDR3 DNA reads as TGTGCCATTGGACTAGCGGGAGGGCCAAATCTGCCAGATACGCAGTATTTT.

This clonotype was detected many times. The CDR3 here is CASSAAQPPRGTQYF. Here the CDR3 DNA reads TGCGCCAGCAGTGCAGCCCAACCCCCGCGAGGGACCCAGTACTTC. The chain is built from TRBV10-1 and TRBJ2-5; the D is unclear. Trimming pared 4 bases from V and 7 bases from J, leaving 19 bases between. The germline gives CDR1 WNHNN, CDR2 SYGVQD (reference sequence). CDR3 length: 15 residues.

V and J are TRBV15 and TRBJ1-2; perhaps TRBD1 as D (6 bases). In germline, CDR1 is LNHNV, CDR2 YYDKDF (reference sequence). The V gene lost 1 base and the J gene lost 0 bases, with 15 bases spanning the gap. CDR3 length: 17 amino acids. The CDR3 DNA sequence: TGTGCCACCAGCAGAGGAGGGAGGGGGGGGGCTAACTATGGCTACACCTTC. Encoded protein: CATSRGGRGGANYGYTF.

This clonotype was observed at least ten times. The genes are TRBV20-1 and TRBJ2-4; the D is unclear. The V gene's germline CDR1 is DFQATT and CDR2 SNEGSKA (reference sequence). V was trimmed by 6 bases and J by 0 bases, leaving 15 bases between them. The CDR3 spans 15 residues. The CDR3 region is CSAESGRLAKNIQYF. As DNA, the CDR3 is TGCAGTGCCGAGTCTGGACGCCTAGCCAAAAACATTCAGTACTTC.

V is TRBV2 and J is TRBJ2-7; possible D gene TRBD1, 6 bases. Germline assignment: CDR1 SNHLY and CDR2 FYNNEI. There are 13 residues in the CDR3. The V end was cut by 8 bases, the J end by 0 bases, with 11 bases between. CDR3 sequence: CASGRQVSYEQYV. The CDR3, as DNA: TGTGCCAGCGGCCGACAGGTCTCCTACGAGCAGTACGTC.

This clonotype was detected once. The chain carries TRBV5-1 and TRBJ1-1; 7 positions agree with TRBD1. Germline loops: CDR1 SGHRS, CDR2 YFSETQ. J lost 0 bases, V lost 5 bases, and 19 bases had no gene match. This CDR3 has 19 residues. CDR3 sequence reads: CASSKLMGQRPNMNTEAFF. Written as DNA, the CDR3 is TGCGCCAGCAGTAAATTAATGGGACAGCGACCAAACATGAACACTGAAGCTTTCTTT.

The CDR3 loop is CASSFRMLGQGYQPQHF. The CDR3 DNA reads TGTGCCAGCAGTTTTCGAATGCTAGGACAGGGGTATCAGCCCCAGCATTTT. The chain joins TRBV12-3 or TRBV12-4 to TRBJ1-5; 9 bases line up with TRBD1. The CDR3 length is 17 residues. V lost 3 bases and J lost 5; bases outside the gene matches: 11.

A note on this clonotype: Given a much more abundant clone one base away, this may be a read error. This is likely a read error, given that the CDR3 carries no conserved phenylalanine or tryptophan at its end. This sequence joins TRBV29-1 and TRBJ2-6; D is unresolved. The CDR3 covers 15 residues. Trimming shortened V by 6 bases and J by 2 bases, and 14 bases separated the two germline ends. CDR1 and CDR2 from the germline V gene are SQVTM and ANQGSEA. The CDR3 coding sequence is TGCAGCGTAGTCCAAGGGTTCCCTGGGGCCAACGTCCTGACTTCC. Translating gives CSVVQGFPGANVLTS.

Only a few counts were recorded for this clonotype. The J gene is TRBJ2-5, the V gene TRBV24-1; D remains unclear. Germline lookup yields CDR1 KGHDR and CDR2 SFDVKD. This CDR3 is built from 15 residues. V was clipped by 4 bases and J by 5 bases, with 16 bases between them. CDR3: CATSDASRVLETQYF. The CDR3 bases are TGTGCCACCAGTGACGCCTCTAGGGTTCTCGAGACCCAGTACTTC.

This clonotype appeared a single time. The V gene is TRBV24-1, the J gene TRBJ2-7, with TRBD1 matching over 10 bases. The germline gives CDR1 KGHDR, CDR2 SFDVKD. The V gene end was trimmed by 12 bases and the J gene end by 1 base; junction bases not matched to a gene: 14. This CDR3 has 16 amino acids. The CDR3 sequence: CAAKGQGSHFSYEQYF. The DNA of the CDR3 is TGTGCCGCCAAGGGACAGGGGTCCCATTTTTCCTACGAGCAGTACTTC.

This chain connects TRBV7-9 to TRBJ1-1; a possible D gene is TRBD1 (6 bases). From germline, CDR1 is SEHNR and CDR2 FQNEAQ (reference sequence). Trimming cost V 5 bases and J 6 bases, with 19 bases left between them. This CDR3 is 15 amino acids long. The chain's CDR3 is CASSVGTSPSAEAFF. The CDR3 DNA sequence: TGTGCCAGCAGCGTCGGGACATCGCCCAGTGCTGAAGCTTTCTTT.

The rearrangement links TRBV9 to TRBJ1-4; a possible D gene is TRBD1 (6 bases). V gave up 3 bases and J gave up 6 bases, with 12 bases separating them. Per the germline V gene, CDR1 is SGDLS and CDR2 is YYNGEE. The CDR3 loop spans 14 amino acids. This CDR3 is CASSAQGWDEKLFF. CDR3 coding DNA: TGTGCCAGCAGCGCACAGGGTTGGGATGAAAAACTGTTTTTT.

This clonotype was picked up many times. V gene TRBV11-2 combines with J gene TRBJ1-1; D remains unclear. CDR1 is SGHAT, CDR2 FQNNGV, per germline. This CDR3 spans 13 amino acids. V was trimmed by 5 bases and J by 5 bases, leaving 12 bases between them. The CDR3 loop reads CASSLTTRTEAFF. CDR3 coding DNA: TGTGCCAGCAGCCTCACGACAAGAACTGAAGCTTTCTTT. The variable domain in full, completed from reference TRBV11-2 and TRBJ1-1, reads EAGVAQSPRYKIIEKRQSVAFWCNPISGHATLYWYQQILGQGPKLLIQFQNNGVVDDSQLPKDRFSAERLKGVDSTLKIQPAKLEDSAVYLCASSLTTRTEAFFGQGTRLTVV.

This clonotype was seen at least ten times. The genes are TRBV5-1 and TRBJ1-3; D is uncertain. There are 14 residues in the CDR3. The germline CDR1 and CDR2 sequences are SGHRS and YFSETQ. V lost 0 bases to trimming and J lost 3 bases, with 7 bases between them. CDR3 region: CASSLGDGGNTIYF. The CDR3 DNA reads TGCGCCAGCAGCTTGGGAGACGGTGGAAACACCATATATTTT.

The chain combines TRBV5-6 with TRBJ2-1; 9 positions match TRBD1. V lost 1 base, J lost 8 bases, and 7 bases stayed unmatched. Germline assignment: CDR1 SGHDT and CDR2 YYEEEE. The CDR3 is 15 residues long. In nucleotides, the CDR3 is TGTGCCAGCAGCTTGACCCGGGACAGGGACCATGAGCAGTTCTTC. Protein sequence: CASSLTRDRDHEQFF. The full variable domain, rest sourced from reference TRBV5-6 and TRBJ2-1, is DAGVTQSPTHLIKTRGQQVTLRCSPKSGHDTVSWYQQALGQGPQFIFQYYEEEERQRGNFPDRFSGHQFPNYSSELNVNALLLGDSALYLCASSLTRDRDHEQFFGPGTRLTVL.

In the case of this clonotype: This may arise from a read error, as a much more abundant clone is one base away. The chain uses TRBV5-1 and TRBJ2-2, with TRBD1 identical over 10 bases. The germline CDR1 and CDR2 sequences are SGHRS and YFSETQ. The CDR3 contains 15 residues. Unmatched junction bases numbered 6, after V lost 7 bases and J lost 3 bases. CDR3 in amino acids: CASGTGTGDTGELFF. The CDR3 DNA sequence: TGCGCCAGCGGAACCGGGACAGGGGACACCGGGGAGCTGTTTTTT.

About this clonotype itself: Possible read error: a much larger clone is one base away. It is likely a read error, because the conserved phenylalanine at the end of the CDR3 is missing. This sequence joins TRBV11-2 and TRBJ1-2, with a possible D match to TRBD1 (5 bases). Germline lookup yields CDR1 SGHAT and CDR2 FQNNGV. V was clipped by 5 bases and J by 5 bases, with 18 bases between them. The CDR3 has 15 amino acids. CDR3 coding DNA: TGTGCCAGCAGCCGACCCGGGACGCCCGGGTATGGCTACACCATC. Protein product: CASSRPGTPGYGYTI.

This rearrangement joins TRBV19 to TRBJ2-7; perhaps D is TRBD1 or TRBD2 (5 bases each). CDR1 and CDR2 from the germline V gene are LNHDA and SQIVND (reference sequence). Between the trimmed V and J ends, which lost 4 bases and 1 base, there was a span of 14 bases. The CDR3 sequence is 15 residues long. Here the CDR3 reads CASSSRDPESYEQYF. CDR3 sequence (DNA): TGTGCCAGTAGTAGCCGGGACCCTGAGTCCTACGAGCAGTACTTC.

This clonotype turned up a few times. A much larger clone is a single base away; this may be a read error. The chain is built from TRBV19 and TRBJ1-2; D is uncertain. Germline-derived CDR1 and CDR2 are LNHDA and SQIVND (reference sequence). CDR3 length: 14 amino acids. Trimming took 5 bases from V and 2 from J, leaving 12 bases between them. The CDR3 region is CASSLGMANYGYTF. The CDR3 DNA reads as TGTGCCAGTAGTCTCGGGATGGCCAACTATGGCTACACCTTC.

V gene TRBV9 combines with J gene TRBJ1-3; perhaps TRBD1 as D (6 bases). Trimming cost V 4 bases and J 4 bases, with 12 bases left between them. The CDR3 spans 14 residues. Germline-derived CDR1 and CDR2 are SGDLS and YYNGEE. The CDR3 reads CASSTSTGGNTIYF. CDR3 in DNA: TGTGCCAGCAGCACCTCGACAGGAGGAAACACCATATATTTT.

The chain recombines TRBV12-3 or TRBV12-4 with TRBJ1-3; possibly TRBD1 for D (6 bases). The CDR3 has 14 residues. V was pared by 6 bases and J by 4 bases, with 13 bases between. The DNA of the CDR3 is TGTGCCAGCAGCCCCCGGGGGGGCGGAAACACCATATATTTT. This codes for CASSPRGGGNTIYF.